This T cell receptor beta chain was profiled in a study of CD4+ T cells in melanoma. On this clone: The antigen is unknown.

Findings of the study overall: Diverse differentiation states were reported for melanoma neoantigen-specific CD4+ T cells.

Sequenced by immunoSEQ multiplex PCR; TCRdb stores in-frame clones only, minus some. The sample consists of some 13,000 clones, around 68% of them appearing once. This clonotype originated in a human donor with melanoma. Source material: cells from a culture (not recorded whether cultured in vitro).

CDR3 DNA sequence: TGTGCCAGCAGCCTTCGTCCACAGGGTGGTGTGGGAAACACCATATATTTT. It encodes CASSLRPQGGVGNTIYF. The chain has TRBV11-2 and TRBJ1-3; perhaps TRBD1 as D (6 bases). V shed 5 bases and J shed 4 bases, with 21 bases lying between them. The CDR3 sequence is 17 residues long. Germline V lookup: CDR1 SGHAT, CDR2 FQNNGV.